A selection of T cell receptor beta chains follows, all from one sample in a study of blood T cell repertoires in COVID-19. The method was immunoSEQ multiplex PCR; TCRdb's version includes in-frame clones alone and lacks a portion of them. Altogether 180,000 or so clones are present, around 80% being singletons, with the ten largest covering about 3%. Sequencing was performed on peripheral blood. These TCRs come from a woman older than 75 with active or convalescent COVID-19. Both conserved end residues are part of each CDR3. Each record gives: V gene, J gene, D gene, CDR3 length, clone size, CDR3 protein, CDR3 DNA. D genes are given only for firm matches. Size tells how often a clone was seen (once, few, many) or the class of an expanded clone, and some rows leave it out.

TRBV6-1,TRBJ1-4,.,15,.,CASSEVWGGNEKLFF,TGTGCCAGCAGTGAAGTCTGGGGGGGCAATGAAAAACTGTTTTTT
TRBV7-2,TRBJ2-3,TRBD2,15,.,CASSLWEGHTDTQYF,TGTGCCAGCAGCTTATGGGAGGGTCACACAGATACGCAGTATTTT
TRBV15,TRBJ1-3,.,15,medium-sized,CATSFGRRSGNTIYF,TGTGCCACCAGTTTTGGGCGTCGCTCTGGAAACACCATATATTTT
TRBV7-9,TRBJ2-1,.,13,few,CASSLEGGTEQFF,TGTGCCAGCAGCTTAGAGGGGGGGACGGAGCAGTTCTTC
TRBV6-2/TRBV6-3,TRBJ1-1,TRBD1,15,few,CASSDREELDTEAFF,TGTGCCAGCAGTGACAGGGAAGAGTTGGACACTGAAGCTTTCTTT
TRBV19,TRBJ2-7,.,14,.,CASSIIWGGDEQYF,TGTGCCAGTAGTATTATATGGGGGGGCGACGAGCAGTACTTC
TRBV7-2,TRBJ1-6,.,16,.,CASSLSVPRDRSPLHF,TGTGCCAGCAGCTTATCGGTCCCACGGGATAGGTCACCCCTCCACTTT
TRBV7-2,TRBJ2-6,TRBD2,19,.,CASSLRGGGRGSGANVLTF,TGTGCCAGCAGCCTACGTGGCGGGGGGCGGGGCTCTGGGGCCAACGTCCTGACTTTC
TRBV6-5,TRBJ1-4,.,10,.,CASQNEKLFF,TGTGCCAGCCAAAATGAAAAACTGTTTTTT
TRBV9,TRBJ1-1,TRBD1,14,.,CASSQTGVNTEAFF,TGTGCCAGCAGTCAGACAGGGGTGAACACTGAAGCTTTCTTT
TRBV7-2,TRBJ2-2,.,16,.,CASSLVFDSGSGELFF,TGTGCCAGCAGCTTAGTCTTCGATAGCGGCTCCGGGGAGCTGTTTTTT
TRBV2,TRBJ2-5,TRBD1,17,few,CASSEWRGTGVAETQYF,TGTGCCAGCAGTGAATGGAGGGGGACAGGGGTAGCAGAGACCCAGTACTTC
TRBV27,TRBJ2-5,.,15,few,CASSGRGEYGETQYF,TGTGCCAGCAGTGGGCGGGGCGAGTATGGAGAGACCCAGTACTTC
TRBV29-1,TRBJ2-6,.,14,once,CSVGRESGANVLTF,TGCAGCGTTGGAAGGGAGTCTGGGGCCAACGTCCTGACTTTC
TRBV10-2,TRBJ2-7,.,15,.,CASSAGPNPSYEQYF,TGCGCCAGCAGCGCGGGCCCAAACCCTTCCTACGAGCAGTACTTC
TRBV11-2,TRBJ2-7,.,11,.,CASSPAIEQYF,TGTGCCAGCAGCCCCGCGATCGAGCAGTACTTC
TRBV2,TRBJ2-5,.,11,.,CASAYQETQYF,TGTGCCAGCGCGTACCAAGAGACCCAGTACTTC